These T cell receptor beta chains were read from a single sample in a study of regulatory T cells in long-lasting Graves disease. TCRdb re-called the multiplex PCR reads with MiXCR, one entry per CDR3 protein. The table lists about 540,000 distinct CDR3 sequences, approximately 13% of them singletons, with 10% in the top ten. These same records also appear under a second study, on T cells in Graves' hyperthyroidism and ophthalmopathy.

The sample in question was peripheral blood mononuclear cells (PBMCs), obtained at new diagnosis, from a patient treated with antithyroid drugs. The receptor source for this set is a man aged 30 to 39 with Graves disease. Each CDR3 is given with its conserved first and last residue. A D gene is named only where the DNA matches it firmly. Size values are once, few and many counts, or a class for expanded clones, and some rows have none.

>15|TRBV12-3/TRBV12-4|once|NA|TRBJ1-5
TGTGCCAGCAGCGTACCAGTGTATAGCAATCAGCCCCAGCATTTT
CASSVPVYSNQPQHF
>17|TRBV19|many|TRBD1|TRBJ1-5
TGTGCCAGTAGTCCCTACATTCCGGGACAGGACAATCAGCCCCAGCATTTT
CASSPYIPGQDNQPQHF
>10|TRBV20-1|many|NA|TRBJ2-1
TGCAGTGCGGGAGTGAGAGAGCAGTTCTTC
CSAGVREQFF
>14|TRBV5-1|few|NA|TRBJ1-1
TGCGCCAGCAGCTTTCAGGGCATGGACACTGAAGCTTTCTTT
CASSFQGMDTEAFF
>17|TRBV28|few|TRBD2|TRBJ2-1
TGTGCCAGCAGTGGGGGCGGCGGGAGGGAATTATACAATGAGCAGTTCTTC
CASSGGGGRELYNEQFF
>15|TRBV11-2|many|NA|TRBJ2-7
TGTGCCAGCAGCTTAGTTGGTAGGGGAGGCCACGAGCAGTACTTC
CASSLVGRGGHEQYF
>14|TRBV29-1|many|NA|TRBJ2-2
TGCAGCGTCCCTGTGGGACCGAACACCGGGGAGCTGTTTTTT
CSVPVGPNTGELFF
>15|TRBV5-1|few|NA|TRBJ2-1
TGCGCCAGCAGCTCAGGACCCGATATCCCGAATGAGCAGTTCTTC
CASSSGPDIPNEQFF
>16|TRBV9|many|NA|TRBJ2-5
TGTGCCAGCAGCCTCCACGAGGGCGGGTTAGGGGAGACCCAGTACTTC
CASSLHEGGLGETQYF
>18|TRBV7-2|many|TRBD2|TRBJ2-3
TGTGCCAGCAGCCCCCGGGGACTAGCGGGAGGGTCTGTTGATACGCAGTATTTT
CASSPRGLAGGSVDTQYF
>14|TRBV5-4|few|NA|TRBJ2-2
TGTGCCAGCAGCGGGGGACTTAGTCCCGGGGAGCTGTTTTTT
CASSGGLSPGELFF
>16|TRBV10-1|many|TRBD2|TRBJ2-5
TGCGCCAGCAGTGACGGACTAGCGGGGACACAAGAGACCCAGTACTTC
CASSDGLAGTQETQYF
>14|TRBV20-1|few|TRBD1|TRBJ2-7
TGCAGTGCACCGAACCGGGACAGGGGATACGAGCAGTACTTC
CSAPNRDRGYEQYF
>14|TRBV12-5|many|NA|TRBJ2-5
TGTGCTAGTGGTTTGGGCCCTGGAAAAGAGACCCAGTACTTC
CASGLGPGKETQYF
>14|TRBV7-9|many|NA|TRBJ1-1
TGTGCCAGCAGCACGGGACCTTTGAACACTGAAGCTTTCTTT
CASSTGPLNTEAFF
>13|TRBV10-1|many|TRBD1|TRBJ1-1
TGCGCCAGCAGTCTCAGGGGGGACACTGAAGCTTTCTTT
CASSLRGDTEAFF
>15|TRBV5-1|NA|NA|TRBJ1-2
TGCGCCAGCAGGCTACAGGGCTCCTCCGTATATGGCTACACCTTC
CASRLQGSSVYGYTF
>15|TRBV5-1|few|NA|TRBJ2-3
TGCGCCAGCAGCTTATGGGGGTCCTTCACAGATACGCAGTATTTT
CASSLWGSFTDTQYF
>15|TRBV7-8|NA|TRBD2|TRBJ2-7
TGTGCCAGCAGCTCTCCGGGACTAGCGGGAAACGAGCAGTACTTC
CASSSPGLAGNEQYF
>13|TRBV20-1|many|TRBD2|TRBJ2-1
TGCAGTGCCGTCGCTAGCGGGAGTGTTGAGCAGTTCTTC
CSAVASGSVEQFF
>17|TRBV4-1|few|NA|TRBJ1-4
TGCGCCAGCAGCCTCCGAGGGAGGGATGCAACTAATGAAAAACTGTTTTTT
CASSLRGRDATNEKLFF
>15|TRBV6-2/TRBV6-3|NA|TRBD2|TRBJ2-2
TGTGCCAGCATCGAAAGTGCTAGCGGCACCGGGGAGCTGTTTTTT
CASIESASGTGELFF
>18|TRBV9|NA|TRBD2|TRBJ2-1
TGTGCCAGCAGCGCCTCCCCGGGTAGCGGGAGCTCCTACAATGAGCAGTTCTTC
CASSASPGSGSSYNEQFF
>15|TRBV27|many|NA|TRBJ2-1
TGTGCCAGCAGCTTCAGGGTGACCTCCTACAATGAGCAGTTCTTC
CASSFRVTSYNEQFF
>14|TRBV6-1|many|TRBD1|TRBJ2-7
TGTGCCAGCAGGGGGACAGGGACCTCCTACGAGCAGTACTTC
CASRGTGTSYEQYF
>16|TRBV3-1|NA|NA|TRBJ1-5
TGTGCCAGCAGCCCTAGATCGCCCTTGGGCAATCAGCCCCAGCATTTT
CASSPRSPLGNQPQHF
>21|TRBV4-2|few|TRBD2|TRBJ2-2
TGTGCCAGCAGCCACCCTCAGTTGGGTTATCGGCGGGAGAATTTCACCGGGGAGCTGTTTTTT
CASSHPQLGYRRENFTGELFF
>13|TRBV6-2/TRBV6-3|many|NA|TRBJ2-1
TGTGCCAGCCTGGACAACGCCTGGAATGAGCAGTTCTTC
CASLDNAWNEQFF
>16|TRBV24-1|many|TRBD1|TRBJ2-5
TGTGCCACCAGTGACGCTACGGACAGGGAGAGCGAGACCCAGTACTTC
CATSDATDRESETQYF
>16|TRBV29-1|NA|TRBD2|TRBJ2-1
TGCAGCGCCGCTCCTGGGACTAGCGGGAAATACAATGAGCAGTTCTTC
CSAAPGTSGKYNEQFF
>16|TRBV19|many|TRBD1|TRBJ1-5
TGTGCCAGTAGCCGGACAGGGGGCGAAGGCAATCAGCCCCAGCATTTT
CASSRTGGEGNQPQHF
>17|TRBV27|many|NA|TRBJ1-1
TGTGCCAGCAGCCCTAGGGGCAGTTACAGGGCTGGAACTGAAGCTTTCTTT
CASSPRGSYRAGTEAFF
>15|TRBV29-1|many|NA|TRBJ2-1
TGCAGCGTTGATGGAGCGGTGGGCTCCTACAATGAGCAGTTCTTC
CSVDGAVGSYNEQFF
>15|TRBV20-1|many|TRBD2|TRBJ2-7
TGCAGTGCTAGGAGCGGGAGGGCCGTTTGGTACGAGCAGTACTTC
CSARSGRAVWYEQYF
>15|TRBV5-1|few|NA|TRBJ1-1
TGCGCCAGCAGCTTGGAGGGGGGGTTGGTCACTGAAGCTTTCTTT
CASSLEGGLVTEAFF
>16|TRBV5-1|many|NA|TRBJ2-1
TGCGCCAGCAGCTTTCAGACTGGGAGCTCCTACAATGAGCAGTTCTTC
CASSFQTGSSYNEQFF
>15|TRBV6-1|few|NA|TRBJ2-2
TGTGCCAGCCAAGGGGGGATACATAACACCGGGGAGCTGTTTTTT
CASQGGIHNTGELFF
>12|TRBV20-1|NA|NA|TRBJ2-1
TGCAGTGCTAGAGTCCCTCCGAATGAGCAGTTCTTC
CSARVPPNEQFF
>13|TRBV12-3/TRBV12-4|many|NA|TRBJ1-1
TGTGCCAGCAGGCCAGGGGTGGCCACTGAAGCTTTCTTT
CASRPGVATEAFF
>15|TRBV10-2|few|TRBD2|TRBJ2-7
TGCGCCAGCAGGGTCGAGAGCGGGAGCTCCTACGAGCAGTACTTC
CASRVESGSSYEQYF
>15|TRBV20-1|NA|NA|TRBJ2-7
TGCAGTGCTAGACCATTTGACAGGGACTACTACGAGCAGTACTTC
CSARPFDRDYYEQYF
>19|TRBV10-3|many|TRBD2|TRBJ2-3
TGTGCCATCAGTAGGTCTTGGGATACTAGCGGCGGAGGCATGGATACGCAGTATTTT
CAISRSWDTSGGGMDTQYF
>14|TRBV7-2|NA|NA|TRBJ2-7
TGTGCCAGCAGCTTATTGGCACCCTCGGGGGAGCAGTACTTC
CASSLLAPSGEQYF
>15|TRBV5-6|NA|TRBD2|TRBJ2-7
TGTGCCAGCAGCGATGAAGCGGGAGGGCCTTACGAGCAGTACTTC
CASSDEAGGPYEQYF
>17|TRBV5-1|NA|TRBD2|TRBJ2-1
TGCGCCAGCAGCTGGGAACTAGCGGGGGTCAACTACAATGAGCAGTTCTTC
CASSWELAGVNYNEQFF
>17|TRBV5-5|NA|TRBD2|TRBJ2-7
TGTGCCAGCACCCCAGGAAGACTAGCGGGAGCGGTCTACGAGCAGTACTTC
CASTPGRLAGAVYEQYF